This record covers a single T cell receptor (beta chain). This specimen comes from a study of blood T cell repertoires in COVID-19. The CDR3 sequence is 11 residues long. Per germline, CDR1 DFQATT and CDR2 SNEGSKA (reference sequence). V lost 3 bases and J lost 4, with 4 bases in between. Original analysis: Nucleated cell number was recorded as an estimate derived from reference gene primer amplification. Assay used: immunoSEQ multiplex PCR; TCRdb lists only in-frame clones, some missing. V and J calls and clone size come straight from that table; D and trimming were deduced from the DNA. The table records just under 50,000 clones, about 82% of them present only once.

The sample was peripheral blood. This clonotype was sampled from a human donor in a cohort sampled during active COVID-19. This chain links TRBV20-1 with TRBJ2-1, with D unresolved. The CDR3 protein is CSASLYNEQFF. CDR3 DNA sequence: TGCAGTGCTAGCCTGTACAATGAGCAGTTCTTC.